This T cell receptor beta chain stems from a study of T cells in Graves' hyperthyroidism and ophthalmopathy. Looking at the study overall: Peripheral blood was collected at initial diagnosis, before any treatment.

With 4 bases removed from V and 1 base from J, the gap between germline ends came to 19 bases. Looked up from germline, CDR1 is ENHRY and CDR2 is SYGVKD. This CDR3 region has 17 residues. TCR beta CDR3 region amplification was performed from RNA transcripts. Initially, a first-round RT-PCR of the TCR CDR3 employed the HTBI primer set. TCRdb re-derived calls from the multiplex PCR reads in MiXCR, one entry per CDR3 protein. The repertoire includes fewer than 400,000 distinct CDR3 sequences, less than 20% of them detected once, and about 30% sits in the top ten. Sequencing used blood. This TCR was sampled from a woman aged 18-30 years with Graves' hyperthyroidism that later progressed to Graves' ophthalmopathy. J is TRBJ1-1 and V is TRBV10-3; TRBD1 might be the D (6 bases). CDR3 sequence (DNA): TGTGCCATCAGTGCCAATACCGGGACACCCGGGAACACTGAAGCTTTCTTT. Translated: CAISANTGTPGNTEAFF.